This TCR beta chain was recovered during a study of cytomegalovirus exposure and HLA in healthy donors. Study-wide findings and caveats: Cytomegalovirus-associated status was assigned to 150 to 200 TCR beta chains.

Of note for this clone: Its target is unknown.

V lost 7 bases and J 2 bases, leaving 9 bases between the germline ends. This CDR3 region has 12 residues. The germline V gene has CDR1 MNHNY and CDR2 SVGAGI (reference sequence). The PCR made use of 60 Vbeta and 13 Jbeta primers. Only in-frame clones appear in the TCRdb table, and some are missing; sequencing was by immunoSEQ multiplex PCR. The sample lists 150,000 to 200,000 clones, approximately 71% seen once, with roughly 1.5% in the top ten. Sequencing was performed on PBMCs. The genes are TRBV6-6 and TRBJ2-7; possibly TRBD2 for D (5 bases). This TCR was recovered from a man between 50 and 59 years old in good health and CMV-seronegative. The CDR3 loop reads CASTHGAYEQYF. CDR3 DNA: TGTGCCAGCACCCACGGGGCCTACGAGCAGTACTTC.